This is a list of T cell receptor beta chains from one sample in a study of cytomegalovirus exposure and HLA in healthy donors. Produced via immunoSEQ multiplex PCR; TCRdb's table is partial and in-frame only. The table shows 100,000 or so clones, with roughly 84% occurring only once. Sequenced: PBMCs. Source of these receptors: a woman aged 18-29 years in good health and CMV-seronegative. Each CDR3 is given with its conserved first and last residue.

>TRBV6-5|15
CASSPLRGGTYGYTF
>TRBV7-2|14
CASSLRREQETQYF
>TRBV7-2|16
CASSLAGTSGGHEQYF
>TRBV7-2|13
CASSSEGRDTQYF
>TRBV19|13
CASSTTTNEKLFF
>TRBV11-1|14
CASSLNRVGSPLHF
>TRBV30|13
CAWGGPYTGELFF
>TRBV28|13
CATRQGANYEQYF
>TRBV7-8|18
CASTKVPSGGSGANVLTF
>TRBV7-9|18
CASSLAFQVRGGYNEQFF
>TRBV28|13
CASSNDRGGGQYF
>TRBV7-6|12
CASSLLTDTQYF
>TRBV7-7|13
CASSLAREGEQYF
>TRBV5-3|16
CARSSDISRDSYGYTF
>TRBV28|16
CASSPLTDSYNEKLFF
>TRBV5-6|15
CASSRTSGSSGELFF
>TRBV5-4|14
CASSLGRGVRGYTF
>TRBV6-1|16
CASSEAQRVNTGELFF
>TRBV7-2|13
CASSPQGIHEQYF
>TRBV6-6|14
CASSFGTGGYEQYF
>TRBV5-1|15
CASSLEQGDTGELFF
>TRBV13|15
CASSPPSGDHYEQYF